A selection of T cell receptor beta chains follows, all from one sample in a study of T cells after yellow fever vaccination. TCRdb recomputed calls from the 5' RACE reads with MiXCR, one row per CDR3 protein. The data contain 35,000 to 55,000 distinct CDR3 sequences, 5.5% to 7.5% of them singletons. Here the sequenced sample was PBMCs, either bulk or a sorted T-cell subset (CD4+, CD8+, memory, or dextramer-sorted; not recorded which), taken 45 days after the yellow fever booster vaccination. These receptors were obtained from a man aged 30-40 years who received the YFV17D yellow fever vaccine. Each CDR3 is given with its conserved first and last residue. Fields, in order: J gene, V gene, clone size, D gene, CDR3 DNA, CDR3 protein. A D gene is named only where the DNA matches it firmly. Size values are once, few and many counts, or a class for expanded clones, and some rows have none.

j_call: TRBJ1-5; v_call: TRBV5-1; clone_size: many; d_call: .; cdr3_nt: TGCGCCAGCAGCTTGTCGGGAGCGGATAGCAATCAGCCCCAGCATTTT; cdr3_aa: CASSLSGADSNQPQHF
j_call: TRBJ2-1; v_call: TRBV20-1; clone_size: many; d_call: TRBD2; cdr3_nt: TGCAGTGCAATAGCGGGAGTCCGCCGGGCCAATGAGCAGTTCTTC; cdr3_aa: CSAIAGVRRANEQFF
j_call: TRBJ1-6; v_call: TRBV28; clone_size: few; d_call: TRBD1; cdr3_nt: TGTGCCAGCGATGAAAACAGGGGCCTTGCATTTAATTCACCCCTCCACTTT; cdr3_aa: CASDENRGLAFNSPLHF
j_call: TRBJ2-5; v_call: TRBV19; clone_size: many; d_call: TRBD1; cdr3_nt: TGTGCCAGTAGTGACAGGGGTGCCGTAGGGGAGACCCAGTACTTC; cdr3_aa: CASSDRGAVGETQYF
j_call: TRBJ2-1; v_call: TRBV3-1; clone_size: many; d_call: .; cdr3_nt: TGTGCCAGCAGCCAACCGCCAGGGAACAATGAGCAGTTCTTC; cdr3_aa: CASSQPPGNNEQFF
j_call: TRBJ2-3; v_call: TRBV7-2; clone_size: medium-sized; d_call: .; cdr3_nt: TGTGCCAGCAGCTTAGCGATCACAGATACGCAGTATTTT; cdr3_aa: CASSLAITDTQYF
j_call: TRBJ2-3; v_call: TRBV5-4; clone_size: .; d_call: TRBD2; cdr3_nt: TGTGCCAGCAGCTTCGGGCGGGAGATTACGCAGTATTTT; cdr3_aa: CASSFGREITQYF
j_call: TRBJ2-7; v_call: TRBV7-2; clone_size: many; d_call: TRBD2; cdr3_nt: TGTGCCAGCAGACCTAGTCTAGCGGAGCCCTCCTCCTACGAGCAGTACTTC; cdr3_aa: CASRPSLAEPSSYEQYF
j_call: TRBJ2-2; v_call: TRBV20-1; clone_size: few; d_call: TRBD1; cdr3_nt: TGCAGACCAGACAGGGTGCACACCGGGGAGCTGTTTTTT; cdr3_aa: CRPDRVHTGELFF
j_call: TRBJ2-5; v_call: TRBV12-3/TRBV12-4; clone_size: .; d_call: .; cdr3_nt: TGTGCCAGCAGCCGGGGGTCGGGGACAGAGACCCAGTACTTC; cdr3_aa: CASSRGSGTETQYF
j_call: TRBJ2-2; v_call: TRBV30; clone_size: .; d_call: .; cdr3_nt: TGTGCCTTGGAGCGTCATCGAAACACCGGGGAGCTGTTTTTT; cdr3_aa: CALERHRNTGELFF
j_call: TRBJ2-7; v_call: TRBV5-6; clone_size: many; d_call: .; cdr3_nt: TGTGCCAGCAGAACAACAGTGGGCGAGCAGTACTTC; cdr3_aa: CASRTTVGEQYF
j_call: TRBJ2-7; v_call: TRBV10-3; clone_size: many; d_call: .; cdr3_nt: TGTGCCTCGTCCGAGGGGGTCACAAGAAAATACGAGCAGTACTTC; cdr3_aa: CASSEGVTRKYEQYF
j_call: TRBJ2-1; v_call: TRBV20-1; clone_size: many; d_call: TRBD2; cdr3_nt: TGCAGTGCTAGAGATCATTCTAGCGGGAGCGGCAATGAGCAGTTCTTC; cdr3_aa: CSARDHSSGSGNEQFF
j_call: TRBJ2-7; v_call: TRBV27; clone_size: many; d_call: TRBD2; cdr3_nt: TGTGCCAGCAGTTTTGGGGGGGGTAGCTCCTACGAGCAGTACTTC; cdr3_aa: CASSFGGGSSYEQYF
j_call: TRBJ2-7; v_call: TRBV28; clone_size: many; d_call: TRBD2; cdr3_nt: TGTGCCAGCACCTCTAGAAGCGGGACGAATTACGAGCAGTACTTC; cdr3_aa: CASTSRSGTNYEQYF
j_call: TRBJ1-1; v_call: TRBV12-3/TRBV12-4; clone_size: many; d_call: .; cdr3_nt: TGTGCCAGCACCTTTCCTCTTGGTGAAGCTTTCTTT; cdr3_aa: CASTFPLGEAFF
j_call: TRBJ2-1; v_call: TRBV11-1; clone_size: few; d_call: TRBD2; cdr3_nt: TGTGCCAGCAGCTTTGGGCTAGCGGGAGTCCTGCACCGCTCCTACAATGAGCAGTTCTTC; cdr3_aa: CASSFGLAGVLHRSYNEQFF
j_call: TRBJ2-1; v_call: TRBV5-5; clone_size: .; d_call: .; cdr3_nt: TGTGCCAGCAGCTTGACAGCACTAGTTTCCCCCAATGAGCAGTTCTTC; cdr3_aa: CASSLTALVSPNEQFF
j_call: TRBJ2-3; v_call: TRBV20-1; clone_size: many; d_call: TRBD2; cdr3_nt: TGCAGTGCTAGAGAAGGACTAGCGGGAGTGGATACGCAGTATTTT; cdr3_aa: CSAREGLAGVDTQYF
j_call: TRBJ2-2; v_call: TRBV4-2; clone_size: many; d_call: .; cdr3_nt: TGTGCCAGCAGCCTCCAGGGTGCGAACACCGGGGAGCTGTTTTTT; cdr3_aa: CASSLQGANTGELFF
j_call: TRBJ1-4; v_call: TRBV20-1; clone_size: .; d_call: .; cdr3_nt: TGCAGTGCTAGTGCAGGAACGGCAACTAATGAAAAACTGTTTTTT; cdr3_aa: CSASAGTATNEKLFF
j_call: TRBJ2-1; v_call: TRBV19; clone_size: .; d_call: TRBD2; cdr3_nt: TGTGCCAGTAGTAACGACGGGACTACACCATATGAGCAGTTCTTC; cdr3_aa: CASSNDGTTPYEQFF
j_call: TRBJ2-6; v_call: TRBV2; clone_size: .; d_call: TRBD2; cdr3_nt: TGTGCCTGCAGTACCGGGACTAGCGGGATATATGGGGCCAACGTCCTGACTTTC; cdr3_aa: CACSTGTSGIYGANVLTF
j_call: TRBJ2-7; v_call: TRBV6-5; clone_size: few; d_call: .; cdr3_nt: TGTGCCAGCAGACAGGGCCACGAGCAGTACTTC; cdr3_aa: CASRQGHEQYF
j_call: TRBJ1-4; v_call: TRBV9; clone_size: many; d_call: TRBD1; cdr3_nt: TGTGCCAGCAGCGTGACAGGGGAGTATGAAAAACTGTTTTTT; cdr3_aa: CASSVTGEYEKLFF
j_call: TRBJ2-1; v_call: TRBV7-9; clone_size: few; d_call: TRBD1; cdr3_nt: TGTGCCAGCAGCTTACGGGACAGGGTTAACAATGAGCAGTTCTTC; cdr3_aa: CASSLRDRVNNEQFF
j_call: TRBJ2-1; v_call: TRBV7-2; clone_size: few; d_call: .; cdr3_nt: TGTGCCAGCAGCTTAGTGGGTGGTGCCCCCGGGTACGAGCAGTTCTTC; cdr3_aa: CASSLVGGAPGYEQFF
j_call: TRBJ2-3; v_call: TRBV20-1; clone_size: .; d_call: .; cdr3_nt: TGCACTGCATTAGCGGATACGCAGTATTTT; cdr3_aa: CTALADTQYF
j_call: TRBJ2-3; v_call: TRBV18; clone_size: few; d_call: .; cdr3_nt: TGTGCCAGCTCACAACGGGAGCGGTCAGATACGCAGTATTTT; cdr3_aa: CASSQRERSDTQYF
j_call: TRBJ2-7; v_call: TRBV6-6; clone_size: many; d_call: .; cdr3_nt: TGTGCCAGCGGGGTGGACAGCGACTACGAGCAGTACTTC; cdr3_aa: CASGVDSDYEQYF
j_call: TRBJ2-7; v_call: TRBV10-3; clone_size: many; d_call: TRBD1; cdr3_nt: TGTGCCATCAGCGCCGGGACAGGACCCTACGAGCAGTACTTC; cdr3_aa: CAISAGTGPYEQYF
j_call: TRBJ2-1; v_call: TRBV11-2; clone_size: many; d_call: .; cdr3_nt: TGTGCCAGCAGCTTAGAGGCCAGAGGGCAGTTCTTC; cdr3_aa: CASSLEARGQFF
j_call: TRBJ2-2; v_call: TRBV5-1; clone_size: many; d_call: TRBD2; cdr3_nt: TGCGCCAGCAGCTTGGGGAGGGGACTAGCGGACACCGGGGAGCTGTTTTTT; cdr3_aa: CASSLGRGLADTGELFF
j_call: TRBJ1-1; v_call: TRBV20-1; clone_size: many; d_call: .; cdr3_nt: TGCAGTGCTAGCGGAGGGAGGGGGTTGAACACTGAAGCTTTCTTT; cdr3_aa: CSASGGRGLNTEAFF
j_call: TRBJ2-2; v_call: TRBV5-6; clone_size: few; d_call: TRBD2; cdr3_nt: TGTGCCAGCACGGGACTAGCGGAGGGAGCGAACACCGGGGAGCTGTTTTTT; cdr3_aa: CASTGLAEGANTGELFF
j_call: TRBJ1-2; v_call: TRBV7-2; clone_size: many; d_call: .; cdr3_nt: TGTGCCAGCAGCTTGCAGGGAGCGGGCAGCTATGGCTACACCTTC; cdr3_aa: CASSLQGAGSYGYTF
j_call: TRBJ2-7; v_call: TRBV6-5; clone_size: few; d_call: .; cdr3_nt: TGTGCCAGCAGTTACTCGTACAGTACTGGCGGTAGAGTCGAGCAGTACTTC; cdr3_aa: CASSYSYSTGGRVEQYF
j_call: TRBJ1-1; v_call: TRBV14; clone_size: .; d_call: .; cdr3_nt: TGTGCCAGCAGCCAAGACAGGACATTTCAAGCTTTCTTT; cdr3_aa: CASSQDRTFQAFF
j_call: TRBJ2-7; v_call: TRBV3-1; clone_size: .; d_call: .; cdr3_nt: TGTGCCAGCAGCCAGGGGTTTAGTGGAGAGCAGTACTTC; cdr3_aa: CASSQGFSGEQYF
j_call: TRBJ1-2; v_call: TRBV29-1; clone_size: many; d_call: .; cdr3_nt: TGCAGCGTTGAGATCGGGGGCTATGGCTACACCTTC; cdr3_aa: CSVEIGGYGYTF
j_call: TRBJ2-6; v_call: TRBV30; clone_size: many; d_call: TRBD1; cdr3_nt: TGTGCCTGGAGTCGGAGACAGGGAACTGGGGCCAACGTCCTGACTTTC; cdr3_aa: CAWSRRQGTGANVLTF
j_call: TRBJ2-5; v_call: TRBV10-3; clone_size: many; d_call: .; cdr3_nt: TGTGCCATCAGTTCCCCCGGGGAAACAGGGCGGACCCAGTACTTC; cdr3_aa: CAISSPGETGRTQYF
j_call: TRBJ2-1; v_call: TRBV7-2; clone_size: few; d_call: .; cdr3_nt: TGTGCCAGCAGCTTATTCCGGGGGTACAATGAGCAGTTCTTC; cdr3_aa: CASSLFRGYNEQFF
j_call: TRBJ2-1; v_call: TRBV11-2; clone_size: many; d_call: TRBD1; cdr3_nt: TGTGCCAGCAGCTCCCCCTCGGGACAGGGGTTCTTC; cdr3_aa: CASSSPSGQGFF
j_call: TRBJ2-3; v_call: TRBV5-1; clone_size: many; d_call: .; cdr3_nt: TGCGCCAGCAGCTTCGGAGGGGGCACAGATACGCAGTATTTT; cdr3_aa: CASSFGGGTDTQYF
j_call: TRBJ2-5; v_call: TRBV5-1; clone_size: few; d_call: .; cdr3_nt: TGCGCCAGCAGCTTGGGGGGAGGTCGAGAGACCCAGTACTTC; cdr3_aa: CASSLGGGRETQYF
j_call: TRBJ2-7; v_call: TRBV3-1; clone_size: .; d_call: .; cdr3_nt: TGTGCCAGCAGCCAAGTGGGCGAGCAGTACTTC; cdr3_aa: CASSQVGEQYF
j_call: TRBJ2-4; v_call: TRBV20-1; clone_size: many; d_call: .; cdr3_nt: TGCAGTGCTGGCCTCGGGCCATTAGCCAAAAACATTCAGTACTTC; cdr3_aa: CSAGLGPLAKNIQYF
j_call: TRBJ2-5; v_call: TRBV15; clone_size: few; d_call: TRBD2; cdr3_nt: TGTGCCACCAGCAGAGATGCGCTAGCGGAACAAGAGACCCAGTACTTC; cdr3_aa: CATSRDALAEQETQYF
j_call: TRBJ2-7; v_call: TRBV7-2; clone_size: many; d_call: .; cdr3_nt: TGTGCCAGCAGTACTGCCTACGAGCAGTACTTC; cdr3_aa: CASSTAYEQYF
j_call: TRBJ2-5; v_call: TRBV7-6; clone_size: .; d_call: .; cdr3_nt: TGTGCCAGCAGCTTATCGGGGGAGACCCAGTACTTC; cdr3_aa: CASSLSGETQYF
j_call: TRBJ2-3; v_call: TRBV7-2; clone_size: .; d_call: .; cdr3_nt: TGTGCCAGCAGCTCCCAGGCGACAGATACGCAGTATTTT; cdr3_aa: CASSSQATDTQYF
j_call: TRBJ2-5; v_call: TRBV6-5; clone_size: many; d_call: .; cdr3_nt: TGTGCCAGCAGTTACTCGACGGTGAAAGAGACCCAGTACTTC; cdr3_aa: CASSYSTVKETQYF
j_call: TRBJ2-3; v_call: TRBV6-2/TRBV6-3; clone_size: many; d_call: .; cdr3_nt: TGTGCCAGCAGTTACACCAGGAGGTCAGATACGCAGTATTTT; cdr3_aa: CASSYTRRSDTQYF
j_call: TRBJ2-1; v_call: TRBV7-9; clone_size: many; d_call: .; cdr3_nt: TGTGCCAGCAGCTTAGACCAGGGGTATGAGCAGTTCTTC; cdr3_aa: CASSLDQGYEQFF
j_call: TRBJ2-1; v_call: TRBV7-9; clone_size: few; d_call: .; cdr3_nt: TGTGCCAGCAGCGACGTCGACAGGACCAATGAGCAGTTCTTC; cdr3_aa: CASSDVDRTNEQFF